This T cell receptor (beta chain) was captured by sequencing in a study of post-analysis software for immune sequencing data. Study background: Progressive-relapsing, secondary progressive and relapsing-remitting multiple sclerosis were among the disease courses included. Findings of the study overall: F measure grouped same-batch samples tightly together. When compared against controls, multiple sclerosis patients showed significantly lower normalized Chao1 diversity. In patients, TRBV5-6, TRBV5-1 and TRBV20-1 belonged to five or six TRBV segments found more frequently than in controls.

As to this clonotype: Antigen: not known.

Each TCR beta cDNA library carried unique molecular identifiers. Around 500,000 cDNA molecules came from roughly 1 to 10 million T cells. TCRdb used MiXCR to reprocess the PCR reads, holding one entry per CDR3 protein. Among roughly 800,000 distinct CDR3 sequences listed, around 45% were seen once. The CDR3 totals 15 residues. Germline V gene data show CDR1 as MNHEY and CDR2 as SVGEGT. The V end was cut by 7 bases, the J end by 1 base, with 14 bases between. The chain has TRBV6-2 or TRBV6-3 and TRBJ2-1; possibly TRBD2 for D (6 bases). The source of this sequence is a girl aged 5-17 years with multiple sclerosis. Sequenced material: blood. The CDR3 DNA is TGTGCCAGCACCCGAGGCGGGAAGTCCTACAATGAGCAGTTCTTC. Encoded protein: CASTRGGKSYNEQFF.